This T cell receptor beta chain was identified in a study of cytomegalovirus exposure and HLA in healthy donors. Whole-study results and caveats: In presence/absence analyses, roughly uniform sequencing depth across donors was assumed. Both high specificity and high sensitivity reportedly marked the classifier's diagnosis of cytomegalovirus status.

Sampled while nominally healthy, donors likely had unrecorded immune exposures. About this clone itself: Its antigen is unidentified.

The V gene's germline CDR1 is MNHNY and CDR2 SVGAGI (reference sequence). V was clipped by 5 bases and J by 7 bases; unmatched bases: 8. This CDR3 is built from 15 residues. Primers for the PCR totalled 60 Vbeta and 13 Jbeta. Clones were sequenced by immunoSEQ multiplex PCR, and TCRdb holds only the in-frame ones, with some missing. The table records roughly 80,000 clones, roughly 69% of them present only once. The J gene is TRBJ1-4, the V gene TRBV6-6; TRBD1 matches at 9 bases. This clonotype was sampled from a woman in her forties or fifties in good health and CMV-seropositive. Sequencing was carried out using PBMCs. As DNA, the CDR3 is TGTGCCAGCAGTGACCTTGGGACAGGGTTTGAAAAACTGTTTTTT. This codes for CASSDLGTGFEKLFF.